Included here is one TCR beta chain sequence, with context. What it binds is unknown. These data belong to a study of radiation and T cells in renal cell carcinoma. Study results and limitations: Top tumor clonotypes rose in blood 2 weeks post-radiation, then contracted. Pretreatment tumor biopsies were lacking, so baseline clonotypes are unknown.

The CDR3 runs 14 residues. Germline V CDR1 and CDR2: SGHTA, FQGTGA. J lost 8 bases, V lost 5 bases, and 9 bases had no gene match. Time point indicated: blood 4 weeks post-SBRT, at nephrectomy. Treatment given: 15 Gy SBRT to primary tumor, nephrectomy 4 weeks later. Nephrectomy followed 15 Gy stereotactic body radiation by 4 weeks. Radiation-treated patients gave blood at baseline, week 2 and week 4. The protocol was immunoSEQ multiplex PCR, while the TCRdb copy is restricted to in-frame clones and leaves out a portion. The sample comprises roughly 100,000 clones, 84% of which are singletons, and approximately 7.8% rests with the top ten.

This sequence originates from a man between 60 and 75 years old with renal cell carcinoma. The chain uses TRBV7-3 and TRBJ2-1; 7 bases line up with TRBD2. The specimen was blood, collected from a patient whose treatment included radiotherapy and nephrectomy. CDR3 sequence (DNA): TGTGCCAGCAGCATCAGGAGCGCGGGGGATGAGCAGTTCTTC. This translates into CASSIRSAGDEQFF.